This is a list of T cell receptor beta chains from one sample in a study of blood T cell repertoires in COVID-19. Sequencing was performed with immunoSEQ multiplex PCR; in TCRdb, only in-frame clones are kept and a portion is missing. The sample shows roughly 130,000 clones, 90% of them seen only once. Sequencing used peripheral blood. The receptors here all came from a man between 60 and 75 years old with COVID-19, enrolled during active disease. CDR3s include the opening cysteine and the closing phenylalanine or tryptophan.

J,V,CDR3
TRBJ2-1,TRBV5-1,CASRPGLSYNEQFF
TRBJ2-1,TRBV19,CASRNYPKNNEQFF
TRBJ1-1,TRBV7-9,CASSPDSFTEAFF
TRBJ2-3,TRBV3-1/TRBV3-2,CASSQEGLAGAADTQYF
TRBJ1-4,TRBV3-1/TRBV3-2,CASSQDPRAAGEKLFF
TRBJ2-7,TRBV2,CASGWTGQNEQYF
TRBJ2-1,TRBV5-1,CASSLTGRPGNEQFF
TRBJ2-5,TRBV5-1,CASSLGTSPGETQYF
TRBJ2-1,TRBV29-1,CSVVRGHEQFF
TRBJ2-7,TRBV5-1,CASSLTSGRLDEQYF
TRBJ2-3,TRBV30,CAWSFRTGGMTDTQYF
TRBJ2-7,TRBV7-3,CASSLRASGRDEQYF
TRBJ1-1,TRBV12-3/TRBV12-4,CASSWTGGTEAFF
TRBJ1-5,TRBV15,CATRQGTHQPQHF
TRBJ1-2,TRBV6-5,CASSKDRGDGYTF
TRBJ2-1,TRBV11-2,CASSLAGNEQFF
TRBJ2-7,TRBV5-4,CASSIGLAGVGVEQYF
TRBJ1-1,TRBV3-1/TRBV3-2,CASSQEDRLYAFF
TRBJ2-7,TRBV3-1/TRBV3-2,CASSPDRKKGKYEQYF
TRBJ2-7,TRBV4-3,CASSQNQDSSYEQYF
TRBJ2-2,TRBV27,CASSFTGTLPGELFF
TRBJ2-5,TRBV14,CASREQDRLTETQYF
TRBJ2-2,TRBV6-1,CASSDGLAGARELFF
TRBJ1-4,TRBV27,CASAPWQSTTNEKLFF
TRBJ1-2,TRBV28,CASSLWWQGGYTF
TRBJ1-6,TRBV5-1,CASSLGSSYNSPLHF
TRBJ1-4,TRBV9,CASSANRATNEKLFF
TRBJ2-3,TRBV6-5,CASSGQFTDTQYF
TRBJ2-7,TRBV21-1,CASTLVPTGIEQYF
TRBJ2-1,TRBV6-2/TRBV6-3,CASSLAGEYNEQFF
TRBJ2-3,TRBV4-2,CASSQTGTQYF
TRBJ2-3,TRBV7-3,CASSGLGDTQYF
TRBJ2-3,TRBV3-1/TRBV3-2,CASSQDVAPQRLAGSLLTDTQYF
TRBJ2-2,TRBV9,CASSPRNLANTGELFF
TRBJ2-2,TRBV7-9,CASSLASSGSNTGELFF
TRBJ2-7,TRBV5-6,CASSPTSEGYEQYF
TRBJ1-1,TRBV5-1,CASSPWTGGEAFF
TRBJ2-7,TRBV6-1,CASSEVDRDGVEQYF
TRBJ2-5,TRBV11-3,CASSPSGLETQYF
TRBJ1-1,TRBV10-2,CASRDSGDTEAFF
TRBJ2-1,TRBV13,CASSAEGGGEEQFF
TRBJ1-1,TRBV5-4,CASSLGGLNTEAFF
TRBJ1-1,TRBV2,CASLFLRASETEAFF
TRBJ2-7,TRBV3-1/TRBV3-2,CASSQEIAGGSYEQYF
TRBJ2-3,TRBV5-1,CASSPVAGYTDTQYF
TRBJ1-5,TRBV5-3,CARSLGKGKSNQPQHF
TRBJ2-7,TRBV6-2/TRBV6-3,CASSPGGSSYEQYF
TRBJ2-7,TRBV28,CASIPGGPIYEQYF
TRBJ1-2,TRBV7-8,CASSLVAGEVNYGYTF
TRBJ2-1,TRBV5-1,CASSLGTREYNEQFF
TRBJ1-1,TRBV5-1,CASSLTPRGNTEAFF
TRBJ2-1,TRBV5-4,CASSAGTTYNEQFF
TRBJ2-7,TRBV18,CASSPDRGAYEQYF
TRBJ1-2,TRBV30,CAWDQGWGYTF
TRBJ1-1,TRBV3-1/TRBV3-2,CASSNPSESTEAFF
TRBJ2-7,TRBV6-2/TRBV6-3,CASSGPREVDEQYF
TRBJ1-2,TRBV4-2,CASSPSDRQEYNYGYTF
TRBJ2-1,TRBV6-1,CASSAYMTGIGTSGAGEQFF
TRBJ1-3,TRBV7-9,CASSPSVQLLSGNTIYF